This record concerns one T cell receptor (beta chain) sequence. The data are from a study of blood T cell repertoires in COVID-19. Germline V CDR1 and CDR2: SGHTS, YDEGEE. This CDR3 region has 16 residues. J gave up 6 bases and V 7 bases, and 12 bases lay outside the gene matches. Method: immunoSEQ multiplex PCR; TCRdb's copy keeps in-frame clones and lacks some. The profile covers tens of thousands of clones, with approximately 90% appearing a single time and approximately 6% taken by the ten largest. This sequence joins TRBV5-8 and TRBJ2-1; 11 bases match TRBD1. Sequencing used peripheral blood. This TCR derives from a woman in her sixties or seventies with COVID-19, enrolled during active disease. CDR3 DNA: TGTGCCAGCGTCACCGGGACAGGGGGTAATATCAATGAGCAGTTCTTC. Its protein product is CASVTGTGGNINEQFF.